This T cell receptor (beta chain) stems from a study of blood T cell repertoires in COVID-19. About the research overall: Samples representing acute and convalescent COVID-19 were sourced from the United States, Italy and Spain.

This CDR3 is built from 13 residues. V lost 10 bases to trimming and J lost 7 bases, with 14 bases between them. The germline V gene has CDR1 SNHLY and CDR2 FYNNEI. During active infection, Seattle patients enrolled and were then monitored through disease. Clones were read by immunoSEQ multiplex PCR, and TCRdb kept only the in-frame ones, dropping some. The sample lists about 160,000 clones; 79% were seen once. Specimen: peripheral blood. The chain carries TRBV2 and TRBJ1-6; tentative D call: TRBD1 (6 bases). The sequence was obtained from a woman aged 55-70 years with COVID-19, enrolled during active disease. DNA for the CDR3: TGTGCCAACCAGCAGGGGATGAATTCACCCCTCCACTTT. Amino acid sequence: CANQQGMNSPLHF.